Sequencing of this T cell receptor (beta chain) was carried out in a study of CD8 T cells in ankylosing spondylitis. In this sample, this clonotype turned up a few times. The antigen remains unidentified. Overall study results and limits: Among TCR beta sequences, a motif of under ten highly homologous variants appeared characteristic of ankylosing spondylitis blood. Disease-linked clones reportedly concentrated significantly in matched ankylosing spondylitis synovial fluid.

The CDR3 runs 18 residues. Germline loops: CDR1 ENHRY, CDR2 SYGVKD. V lost 0 bases and J 1 base, leaving 13 bases between the germline ends. Each CDR3 protein gets one entry after TCRdb re-called the 5' RACE reads with MiXCR. The data hold a few hundred thousand distinct CDR3 sequences, with 8% observed a single time. The chain is built from TRBV10-3 and TRBJ2-6, with D unclear. Sequenced input: blood, either unsorted or a sorted T cell fraction (not recorded which). This TCR was sampled from a male donor with ankylosing spondylitis. CDR3 nucleotides: TGTGCCATCAGTGAGTCTCTAGGCCTGAATTCTGGGGCCAACGTCCTGACTTTC. Protein product: CAISESLGLNSGANVLTF.